Shown below are 14 T cell receptor beta chains from a single sample sequenced in a study of blood T cells in healthy people across ages. The authors ran a second PCR of 7 to 11 cycles using a sample-barcoded 5' primer and a J-beta primer mix. TCRdb re-called the 5' RACE reads through MiXCR, storing one row per CDR3 protein. The sample holds approximately 810,000 distinct CDR3 sequences, 25% to 30% seen once. What was sequenced was blood. The receptors were sampled from an elderly woman in good health.

This clonotype was seen at least ten times. J is TRBJ1-2 and V is TRBV7-2; D unclear. The CDR3 sequence is 14 residues long. Per germline, CDR1 SGHTA and CDR2 FQGNSA. V was pared by 1 base and J by 4 bases, with 10 bases between. This CDR3 is CASSLVVTSYGYTF. Here the CDR3 DNA reads TGTGCCAGCAGCTTAGTGGTTACTAGCTATGGCTACACCTTC.

The chain links TRBV30 to TRBJ1-4; TRBD1 is a possible D gene (5 bases). The V gene lost 3 bases and the J gene lost 4 bases, with 12 bases spanning the gap. Germline CDR1 is GTSNPN and CDR2 is SVGIG (reference sequence). The CDR3 consists of 14 residues. CDR3 residues: CAWRRQTNNEKLFF. The CDR3 coding sequence is TGTGCCTGGAGAAGACAGACTAATAATGAAAAACTGTTTTTT.

Many counts were recorded for this clonotype. The gene calls are TRBV11-2 and TRBJ2-1, with 7 bases aligning to TRBD1. The CDR3 runs 15 residues. Germline V gene sequence: CDR1 SGHAT, CDR2 FQNNGV. The ends lost 6 bases at V and 6 bases at J; junction bases unmatched: 11. The CDR3 spells CASSQTGTDLNEQFF. DNA for the CDR3: TGTGCCAGCAGTCAGACCGGGACAGATCTCAATGAGCAGTTCTTC.

Only one count was recorded for this clonotype. The chain employs TRBV7-2 and TRBJ1-2; no firm D call. Germline CDR1 and CDR2: SGHTA and FQGNSA. Trimming shortened V by 7 bases and J by 4 bases, and 16 bases separated the two germline ends. There are 14 residues in the CDR3. This CDR3 is CASTSRTATYGYTF. CDR3 in DNA: TGTGCCAGCACATCCAGGACTGCCACCTATGGCTACACCTTC.

This clonotype was counted between two and nine times. In DNA, the CDR3 is TGTGCCAGCACCTCAACCGGGACAGGAACCTACGAGCAGTACTTC. This sequence encodes CASTSTGTGTYEQYF. The V gene is TRBV28, the J gene TRBJ2-7, with 8 bases that match TRBD1. Germline lookup yields CDR1 MDHEN and CDR2 SYDVKM. The J segment lost 2 bases and the V segment lost 7 bases, leaving 10 bases of the junction unmatched. The CDR3 length is 15 residues.

This clonotype was seen more than once but under ten times. This chain uses TRBV29-1 with TRBJ2-2; 7 bases match TRBD1. Germline lookup yields CDR1 SQVTM and CDR2 ANQGSEA. With V trimmed by 2 bases and J by 3 bases, 3 bases remained unmatched. This CDR3 is built from 14 residues. This CDR3 reads CSVERQGDTGELFF. The CDR3 DNA sequence: TGCAGCGTTGAAAGACAGGGTGACACCGGGGAGCTGTTTTTT.

This clonotype was detected many times. CDR3 region: CASSQDRTGQGYTF. CDR3 sequence (DNA): TGTGCCAGCAGCCAAGATAGGACAGGGCAGGGCTACACCTTC. The chain is built from TRBV4-2 and TRBJ1-2; TRBD1 matches at 8 bases. Germline V gene lookup returns CDR1 LGHNA and CDR2 YNFKEQ. The trim removed 0 bases at V and 8 bases at J, leaving 5 bases unmatched. The CDR3 length is 14 residues.

This clonotype has ten or more counts. Since a much larger clone is just one base distant, this may be a read error. The chain joins TRBV20-1 to TRBJ2-1; D is tentatively TRBD1 or TRBD2 (5 bases each). The J call may be mistaken, given a closer DNA end match to TRBJ2-7. The CDR3 runs 13 residues. The germline V gene has CDR1 DFQATT and CDR2 SNEGSKA (reference sequence). The CDR3 sequence is CSAIRGSYNEQYF. The CDR3 DNA reads TGCAGTGCTATCCGGGGCTCCTACAATGAGCAGTACTTC.

This clonotype was seen a single time. The V call is TRBV24-1, the J call TRBJ2-7; the match to TRBD2 covers 10 bases. The germline V gene has CDR1 KGHDR and CDR2 SFDVKD. J was trimmed by 7 bases and V by 0 bases; bases with no gene match: 8. The CDR3 covers 16 residues. CDR3 sequence (DNA): TGTGCCACCAGTGATTTGAGGGCTAGCGGGAGAGATGAGCAGTACTTC. It translates to CATSDLRASGRDEQYF.

Ten or more counts support this clonotype. The chain recombines TRBV7-2 with TRBJ2-5; 8 nucleotides align to TRBD1. With 5 bases clipped from V and 6 bases from J, the junction kept 8 bases outside the gene matches. This CDR3 spans 14 amino acids. Germline CDR1 SGHTA, CDR2 FQGNSA. The CDR3 DNA follows: TGTGCCAGCAGCCCCCGGACAGGGATGCAGACCCAGTACTTC. It yields the protein CASSPRTGMQTQYF.

This clonotype was seen repeatedly, ten times or more. The chain has TRBV28 and TRBJ1-2; D remains ambiguous. Germline assignment: CDR1 MDHEN and CDR2 SYDVKM. Deletions cut 4 bases from V and 9 bases from J, with 12 bases between. The CDR3 spans 12 residues. Here the CDR3 reads CASSSETASYTF. The CDR3 DNA reads as TGTGCCAGCAGTTCCGAGACTGCAAGCTACACCTTC.

This clonotype was seen ten or more times. This sequence joins TRBV20-1 and TRBJ1-2, with D possibly TRBD1 on 6 matching bases. Trimming removed 2 bases at V and 5 bases at J, with 15 bases between. Germline V CDR1 and CDR2: DFQATT, SNEGSKA (reference sequence). The length of the CDR3 is 14 residues. The CDR3 is CSARNARGGYGYTF. The CDR3 coding sequence is TGCAGTGCTAGAAATGCCAGGGGAGGGTATGGCTACACCTTC.

The rearrangement links TRBV7-9 to TRBJ2-5, with D tentatively TRBD1 (6 bases). The length of the CDR3 is 13 residues. Germline V gene lookup returns CDR1 SEHNR and CDR2 FQNEAQ (reference sequence). With 5 bases removed from V and 7 bases from J, the gap between germline ends came to 14 bases. CDR3 sequence: CASSLSGEVTQYF. The CDR3 region has the DNA TGTGCCAGCAGCCTATCAGGGGAAGTGACCCAGTACTTC. Variable domain in full (rest from reference TRBV7-9 and TRBJ2-5): DTGVSQNPRHKITKRGQNVTFRCDPISEHNRLYWYRQTLGQGPEFLTYFQNEAQLEKSRLLSDRFSAERPKGSFSTLEIQRTEQGDSAMYLCASSLSGEVTQYFGPGTRLLVL.

This clonotype was counted ten times or more. The chain employs TRBV20-1 and TRBJ2-5, with 9 positions matching TRBD2. This CDR3 contains 14 residues. J gave up 4 bases and V 2 bases, and 5 bases lay outside the gene matches. In germline, CDR1 is DFQATT, CDR2 SNEGSKA (reference sequence). The CDR3 DNA reads TGCAGTGCTAGACTTAGCGGGGGTTTAGAGACCCAGTACTTC. Translation gives CSARLSGGLETQYF.